This is a list of T cell receptor beta chains from one sample in a study of blood T cell repertoires in COVID-19. The assay was immunoSEQ multiplex PCR, and TCRdb's table has in-frame clones only and misses some. The profile shows about 82,000 clones, around four fifths of them singletons. Sequencing used peripheral blood. The receptors shown here come from a man at least 80 years old with active or convalescent COVID-19. The CDR3 runs from the conserved cysteine through the conserved F or W. A D gene is named only where the DNA matches it firmly. The listing skips clone size in some rows; elsewhere it reads once, few, many or a size class.

j_call d_call clone_size v_call cdr3_nt cdr3_aa
TRBJ2-2 TRBD1 - TRBV10-3 TGTGCCATCAGTGTGGGTCAGGGGGCCACCGGGGAGCTGTTTTTT CAISVGQGATGELFF
TRBJ2-1 TRBD2 - TRBV24-1 TGTGCCACCAGTGATTCAGCGGGAGGGCCCTACAATGAGCAGTTCTTC CATSDSAGGPYNEQFF
TRBJ1-1 - - TRBV30 TGTGCCTGGAGTGAAGGCCCCCCGGGAAACACTGAAGCTTTCTTT CAWSEGPPGNTEAFF
TRBJ2-2 - - TRBV5-5 TGTGCCAGCAGCTTGGCAGGACAGAGCCAGTCGGGGGAGCTGTTTTTT CASSLAGQSQSGELFF
TRBJ1-6 - - TRBV21-1 TGTGCCAGCAGCAGATTAGACTCGAGCCAATCACCCCTCCACTTT CASSRLDSSQSPLHF
TRBJ1-2 - - TRBV5-8 TGTGCCAGCAGGAATAGGGGGTCGGACTATGGCTACACCTTC CASRNRGSDYGYTF
TRBJ1-1 - few TRBV2 TGTGCCAGCAGTCGACAGGTTACCATGAACACTGAAGCTTTCTTT CASSRQVTMNTEAFF
TRBJ1-5 - - TRBV2 TGTGCCAGCGTGTCCGGGTGGGATCAGCCCCAGCATTTT CASVSGWDQPQHF
TRBJ1-5 - once TRBV28 TGTGCCAGCAGTTTATTCGACCGAGAGGAACAGCCCCAGCATTTT CASSLFDREEQPQHF
TRBJ2-5 TRBD1 - TRBV3-1/TRBV3-2 TGTGCCAGCAGCTCTACAGGGGTGGGGGAGACCCAGTACTTC CASSSTGVGETQYF
TRBJ2-2 TRBD1 - TRBV6-5 TGTGCCAGCAGTCGACAGGGCCCGAACACCGGGGAGCTGTTTTTT CASSRQGPNTGELFF